The 15 T cell receptor beta chains given below trace back to one sample, sequenced in a study of early T cells in non-severe SARS-CoV-2 infection. MiXCR was run by TCRdb on the 5' RACE reads, yielding one entry per CDR3 protein. The sample contains 33,000 or so distinct CDR3 sequences, almost 6% of which appear only once. Sequenced input: whole blood. These receptors were collected from an adult who was a healthcare worker with PCR-confirmed SARS-CoV-2 infection or an uninfected control (not recorded which).

This clonotype was detected ten times or more. The chain uses TRBV6-6 and TRBJ1-3; 12 bases are shared with TRBD1. The CDR3 length is 19 residues. The germline CDR1 and CDR2 sequences are MNHNY and SVGAGI (reference sequence). With 0 bases clipped from V and 2 bases from J, the junction kept 8 bases outside the gene matches. CDR3 sequence (DNA): TGTGCCAGCAGTTACTCGAGAGGGACAGGGGGCGCCGCTGGAAACACCATATATTTT. It is translated as CASSYSRGTGGAAGNTIYF.

This CDR3 reads CASSLRDGHTDTQYF. The CDR3, as DNA: TGTGCCAGCAGCCTCCGGGACGGGCACACAGATACGCAGTATTTT. The V call is TRBV6-4, the J call TRBJ2-3; D possibly matches TRBD1 or TRBD2 (5 bases each). This CDR3 contains 15 residues. Germline V gene sequence: CDR1 MRHNA, CDR2 SNTAGT. Trimming removed 6 bases at V and 2 bases at J, with 15 bases between.

Of note for this clonotype: This clone may be a read error of a much larger clone one base away. The chain links TRBV7-8 to TRBJ1-6; no reliable D call. The CDR3 runs to 14 residues. CDR1 SGHVS and CDR2 FQNEAQ come from the germline V gene. V was pared by 5 bases and J by 9 bases, with 14 bases between. CDR3 coding DNA: TGTGCCAGCAGCCTGGGCCTAAGCAGTTCACCCCTCCACTTT. Translated: CASSLGLSSSPLHF.

This clonotype was observed many times. The V call is TRBV5-1, the J call TRBJ2-7, with 7 bases matching TRBD2. V lost 3 bases, J lost 0 bases, and 3 bases stayed unmatched. The CDR3 has 14 residues. Germline V gives CDR1 SGHRS, CDR2 YFSETQ. The CDR3 reads CASSSTSSSYEQYF. In nucleotides, the CDR3 is TGCGCCAGCAGCTCGACTAGCAGCTCCTACGAGCAGTACTTC.

This clonotype came up many times. The rearrangement joins TRBV7-9 to TRBJ1-1, with D tentatively TRBD1 (5 bases). Germline CDR1 and CDR2: SEHNR and FQNEAQ (reference sequence). CDR3 length: 15 amino acids. V shed 3 bases and J shed 4 bases, with 15 bases lying between them. CDR3: CASSFVLGPGTEAFF. CDR3 in DNA: TGTGCCAGCAGCTTTGTTCTGGGGCCGGGCACTGAAGCTTTCTTT.

This clonotype has at least ten counts. This rearrangement joins TRBV7-2 to TRBJ2-1; 8 bases match TRBD2. The CDR3 loop spans 17 amino acids. The germline V gene has CDR1 SGHTA and CDR2 FQGNSA. The V segment lost 4 bases and the J segment 0 bases; nucleotides outside the gene matches: 8. The CDR3 here is CASSSPGRGSSYNEQFF. Written as DNA, the CDR3 is TGTGCCAGCAGCTCGCCCGGGAGGGGGAGCTCCTACAATGAGCAGTTCTTC.

This clonotype was seen many times. The chain is built from TRBV29-1 and TRBJ2-7; perhaps D is TRBD1 or TRBD2 (5 bases each). Deletions cut 5 bases from V and 3 bases from J, with 14 bases between. Germline-derived CDR1 and CDR2 are SQVTM and ANQGSEA. CDR3 length: 13 amino acids. CDR3 bases: TGCAGCGTTCTGAGGGGTAACCTCTACGAGCAGTACTTC. This translates into CSVLRGNLYEQYF.

The sample holds a few counts of this clonotype. The chain combines TRBV15 with TRBJ2-7, with D possibly TRBD2 on 6 matching bases. Germline V CDR1 and CDR2: LNHNV, YYDKDF (reference sequence). Trimming shortened V by 1 base and J by 7 bases, and 23 bases separated the two germline ends. This CDR3 has 17 residues. The DNA for the CDR3 is TGTGCCACCAGCAGAGCGGGGGATGGGTCGCCCTACGGGGAGCAGTACTTC. This gives the protein CATSRAGDGSPYGEQYF.

This clonotype was counted only a few times. The chain recombines TRBV11-3 with TRBJ2-5; 7 bases agree with TRBD1. V lost 5 bases, J lost 0 bases, and 6 bases stayed unmatched. Germline assignment: CDR1 SGHNT and CDR2 YENEEA. There are 15 residues in the CDR3. CDR3 nucleotide sequence: TGTGCCAGCAGCCTACTGACAGGGAACCAAGAGACCCAGTACTTC. Protein sequence: CASSLLTGNQETQYF.

This clonotype was picked up many times. J is TRBJ2-1 and V is TRBV10-3; 8 bases are a match to TRBD2. CDR1 ENHRY and CDR2 SYGVKD come from the germline V gene. V trimming: 8 bases; J trimming: 4 bases; junction bases outside the gene matches: 7. The CDR3 is made up of 14 amino acids. The CDR3 reads CAIAVAGPYNEQFF. Written as DNA, the CDR3 is TGTGCCATCGCAGTAGCGGGGCCATACAATGAGCAGTTCTTC.

This clonotype was seen only a few times. The rearrangement joins TRBV4-3 to TRBJ2-2; D gene unclear. Trimming removed 1 base at V and 4 bases at J, with 1 base between. Germline V gene sequence: CDR1 LGHNA, CDR2 YSLEER. The CDR3 has 12 amino acids. The CDR3 DNA is TGCGCCAGCAGCCAAGCCACCGGGGAGCTGTTTTTT. Protein product: CASSQATGELFF.

This clonotype was seen ten or more times. The genes are TRBV12-3 or TRBV12-4 and TRBJ2-7; unclear D gene. This CDR3 has 13 amino acids. Trimming shortened V by 5 bases and J by 6 bases, and 14 bases separated the two germline ends. The CDR3 sequence: CASSRPPLSEQYF. CDR3 in DNA: TGTGCCAGCAGTCGGCCCCCACTAAGCGAGCAGTACTTC.

This clonotype was picked up a small number of times. V is TRBV30 and J is TRBJ1-6; a weak D match, TRBD1 (5 bases). With 3 bases removed from V and 6 bases from J, the gap between germline ends came to 12 bases. CDR3 length: 14 amino acids. Germline V gives CDR1 GTSNPN, CDR2 SVGIG (reference sequence). The CDR3 DNA is TGTGCCTGGAGCGCAACAGGAGTTAATTCACCCCTCCACTTT. The encoded protein is CAWSATGVNSPLHF.

Ten or more counts support this clonotype. This chain uses TRBV12-3 or TRBV12-4 with TRBJ1-6, with 7 nucleotides matching TRBD1. This CDR3 has 14 amino acids. V dropped 6 bases and J dropped 7; count of bases not matched to a gene: 6. CDR3 sequence: CASRPGQRNSPLHF. CDR3 sequence (DNA): TGTGCCAGCAGACCGGGACAGCGGAATTCACCCCTCCACTTT.

This clonotype was observed at least ten times. The gene calls are TRBV7-2 and TRBJ1-4; D is unresolved. V was trimmed by 7 bases and J by 6 bases, leaving 15 bases between them. The germline V gene has CDR1 SGHTA and CDR2 FQGNSA. The CDR3 length is 14 residues. In nucleotides, the CDR3 is TGTGCCAGCACCTCCGGAGTCCCCTATGAAAAACTGTTTTTT. Protein: CASTSGVPYEKLFF.